What follows are 30 T cell receptor beta chains derived from one specimen sequenced in a study of blood T cells in healthy people across ages. Next came a second PCR, run for roughly 6 to 11 cycles, which used a sample-barcoded 5' primer along with a J-beta primer mix. TCRdb analysed the 5' RACE reads with MiXCR anew, one entry per CDR3 protein. Of about 970,000 distinct CDR3 sequences detected, roughly 51% appear once; the ten largest clones hold about a fifth. The sample taken for sequencing was blood. The receptors derive from a woman in her fifties or sixties in good health.

This clonotype was picked up a small number of times. The chain employs TRBV28 and TRBJ2-7, with D hard to call. Trimming removed 10 bases from V and 1 base from J, with 14 bases in between. CDR1 MDHEN and CDR2 SYDVKM come from the germline V gene. The CDR3 contains 13 residues. CDR3 bases: TGTGCCACCAGACTGCCCCCATCCTACGAGCAGTACTTC. Its translation is CATRLPPSYEQYF. Full variable domain (rest looked up from reference TRBV28 and TRBJ2-7): DVKVTQSSRYLVKRTGEKVFLECVQDMDHENMFWYRQDPGLGLRLIYFSYDVKMKEKGDIPEGYSVSREKKERFSLILESASTNQTSMYLCATRLPPSYEQYFGPGTRLTVT.

The chain employs TRBV6-4 and TRBJ2-5; weak D call: TRBD2 (5 bases). From germline, CDR1 is MRHNA and CDR2 SNTAGT. Trimming removed 2 bases at V and 1 base at J, with 17 bases between. The CDR3 is 17 amino acids. CDR3 sequence: CASSDPTPLATQETQYF. Written as DNA, the CDR3 is TGTGCCAGCAGTGACCCCACCCCGCTAGCTACCCAAGAGACCCAGTACTTC.

The CDR3 coding sequence is TGTGCCAGCAATAAACAGGGGGCTGGGAGAGAGACCCAGTACTTC. It is translated as CASNKQGAGRETQYF. The gene calls are TRBV6-5 and TRBJ2-5, with TRBD1 identical over 9 bases. This CDR3 has 15 residues. With 7 bases clipped from V and 4 bases from J, the junction kept 10 bases outside the gene matches. CDR1 MNHEY and CDR2 SVGAGI come from the germline V gene.

This chain's CDR3 is CSARDRKAGGSEQFF. CDR3 in DNA: TGCAGTGCTAGAGATCGGAAAGCGGGAGGGAGTGAGCAGTTCTTC. The gene calls are TRBV20-1 and TRBJ2-1; 10 nucleotides agree with TRBD2. CDR1 is DFQATT and CDR2 is SNEGSKA in the germline V gene (reference sequence). The CDR3 extends over 15 amino acids. Trimming removed 0 bases from V and 9 bases from J; junction bases left unmatched: 8.

DNA of the CDR3: TGTGCCAGCAGCCTCATGGGCCCGGGATACACAGATACGCAGTATTTT. Translated: CASSLMGPGYTDTQYF. The genes are TRBV11-2 and TRBJ2-3; TRBD2 is a possible D gene (5 bases). The CDR3 is made up of 16 amino acids. The V gene lost 5 bases and the J gene lost 2 bases, with 17 bases spanning the gap. CDR1 is SGHAT and CDR2 is FQNNGV in the germline V gene.

This rearrangement joins TRBV12-3 or TRBV12-4 to TRBJ2-2; D is ambiguous. This CDR3 comprises 13 residues. V lost 5 bases and J 5 bases, leaving 9 bases between the germline ends. The CDR3 loop reads CASSQSWTGELFF. The CDR3 DNA reads as TGTGCCAGCAGTCAGAGCTGGACCGGGGAGCTGTTTTTT.

This clonotype has just a few counts. This chain uses TRBV6-6 with TRBJ2-3, with D perhaps TRBD1 (6 bases). CDR1 is MNHNY, CDR2 SVGAGI, per germline (reference sequence). The CDR3 runs 16 residues. With 6 bases removed from V and 1 base from J, the gap between germline ends came to 17 bases. The CDR3 sequence: CASSPGQGLGTDTQYF. Written as DNA, the CDR3 is TGTGCCAGCAGCCCGGGGCAGGGGCTAGGCACAGATACGCAGTATTTT.

The rearrangement links TRBV4-2 to TRBJ1-1; D is possibly TRBD1 (6 bases). The CDR3 extends over 15 amino acids. Germline V lookup: CDR1 LGHNA, CDR2 YNFKEQ. With 0 bases removed from V and 5 bases from J, the gap between germline ends came to 13 bases. The CDR3 sequence is CASSQDPTGKTEAFF. The CDR3 bases are TGTGCCAGCAGCCAAGATCCCACAGGGAAAACTGAAGCTTTCTTT.

The V and J genes are TRBV12-3 or TRBV12-4 and TRBJ2-7; TRBD1 matches at 8 bases. V was clipped by 6 bases and J by 6 bases; unmatched bases: 7. CDR3 size: 13 residues. CDR3 in amino acids: CASRKGQGREQYF. In DNA, the CDR3 is TGTGCCAGCAGGAAAGGACAGGGCCGCGAGCAGTACTTC.

The V and J genes are TRBV4-1 and TRBJ2-7; 11 nucleotides align to TRBD2. The J call may be in error: the DNA end matches TRBJ2-5 better. This CDR3 comprises 15 residues. Germline V lookup: CDR1 MGHRA, CDR2 YSYEKL. The CDR3 DNA reads TGCGCCAGCAGCCAATTAGCGGGAGGGCCTGAGACCCAGTACTTC. Translating gives CASSQLAGGPETQYF.

The chain recombines TRBV12-3 or TRBV12-4 with TRBJ2-4; the D gene could be TRBD1 or TRBD2 (5 bases each). The CDR3 is 14 amino acids. V lost 2 bases and J lost 6, with 11 bases in between. Written as DNA, the CDR3 is TGTGCCAGCAGTTTACGGGAAGGGGTAAACATTCAGTACTTC. This codes for CASSLREGVNIQYF.

This clonotype was seen a few times. CDR3 in DNA: TGTGCTATGAGCGGGAGAGCCTACGAGCAGTACTTC. Its translation: CAMSGRAYEQYF. This rearrangement joins TRBV2 to TRBJ2-5; 8 nucleotides align to TRBD2. The J call may not be correct, given that the DNA end is closer to TRBJ2-7. CDR3 length: 12 residues. The germline gives CDR1 SNHLY, CDR2 FYNNEI.

The chain couples TRBV3-1 to TRBJ2-7; D possibly corresponds to TRBD2 (6 bases). V lost 1 base to trimming and J lost 10 bases, with 20 bases between them. Germline CDR1 is LGHDT and CDR2 is YNNKEL (reference sequence). The CDR3 contains 15 residues. The CDR3 sequence is CASSQASGVRGSQYF. The CDR3 coding sequence is TGTGCCAGCAGCCAAGCGTCGGGAGTCCGAGGATCCCAGTACTTC.

This clonotype was counted a few times. This rearrangement joins TRBV27 to TRBJ2-7; TRBD2 might be the D (6 bases). Deletions cut 6 bases from V and 3 bases from J, with 12 bases between. The CDR3 totals 13 residues. In germline, CDR1 is MNHEY, CDR2 SMNVEV (reference sequence). The CDR3: CASRASAGYEQYF. The CDR3 DNA reads TGTGCCAGCAGGGCTAGCGCGGGCTACGAGCAGTACTTC.

This clonotype was counted a single time. The chain joins TRBV6-1 to TRBJ1-2; D not certain. The CDR3 is 14 residues long. The ends were cut back, 1 base at V and 4 bases at J, with 10 bases in the middle. The V gene's germline CDR1 is MNHNS and CDR2 SASEGT. The CDR3 loop is CASSEELTSYGYTF. The CDR3 DNA reads TGTGCCAGCAGTGAAGAGCTCACCTCCTATGGCTACACCTTC.

The chain has TRBV7-9 and TRBJ2-5; TRBD2 agrees at 11 bases. With the DNA end fitting TRBJ2-7 better, the J assignment may be wrong. CDR3 length: 14 residues. From germline, CDR1 is SEHNR and CDR2 FQNEAQ (reference sequence). The chain's CDR3 is CASTLAGGINEQYF. The DNA of the CDR3 is TGTGCCAGCACCCTAGCGGGAGGAATCAACGAGCAGTACTTC.

This clonotype was detected once. The CDR3 nucleotides read TGTGCCAGCAGGAACGACGGAAATCAGCCCCAGCATTTT. The encoded protein is CASRNDGNQPQHF. The gene calls are TRBV6-2 or TRBV6-3 and TRBJ1-5; D uncertain. The germline gives CDR1 MNHEY, CDR2 SVGEGT. The CDR3 covers 13 residues. V gave up 6 bases and J gave up 4 bases, with 10 bases separating them.

DNA of the CDR3: TGTGCCAGCAGCTTACAGGCATCCTCACCCCTCCACTTT. It encodes CASSLQASSPLHF. The chain recombines TRBV7-2 with TRBJ1-6; no reliable D call. The germline V gene encodes CDR1 SGHTA and CDR2 FQGNSA. This CDR3 has 13 residues. Trimming took off 2 bases at V and 10 bases at J, with 9 bases between the two ends.

The genes are TRBV4-2 and TRBJ1-1, with D uncertain. Deletions cut 5 bases from V and 2 bases from J, with 12 bases between. Germline V gives CDR1 LGHNA, CDR2 YNFKEQ. The CDR3 has 14 residues. As DNA, the CDR3 is TGTGCCAGCAGCACCCACCATATTAACACTGAAGCTTTCTTT. Translating gives CASSTHHINTEAFF.

There are many counts of this clonotype. This chain joins TRBV11-2 and TRBJ2-7; unclear D gene. Trimming took off 5 bases at V and 1 base at J, with 15 bases between the two ends. CDR1 is SGHAT, CDR2 FQNNGV, per germline. The CDR3 runs 15 residues. The CDR3 loop is CASSTAPTQSYEQYF. CDR3 coding DNA: TGTGCCAGCAGCACAGCCCCGACCCAGTCCTACGAGCAGTACTTC.

The chain has TRBV13 and TRBJ2-4; D unresolved. Matching the DNA end better, TRBJ2-7 makes the J call doubtful. CDR3 length: 13 amino acids. CDR1 PRHDT and CDR2 FYEKMQ come from the germline V gene (reference sequence). In nucleotides, the CDR3 is TGTGCCAGCAGCAACCAGGAAGACTACGAGCAGTACTTC. Translating it yields CASSNQEDYEQYF.

This clonotype was counted a few times. CDR3 in amino acids: CAISEGLVSPLHF. The CDR3 coding sequence is TGTGCCATCAGTGAAGGGCTGGTTTCACCCCTCCACTTT. The chain has TRBV10-3 and TRBJ1-6; D is unclear. The V and J ends lost 3 bases and 9 bases respectively, with 9 bases between them. Germline values: CDR1 ENHRY, CDR2 SYGVKD. The CDR3 covers 13 residues.

The chain employs TRBV7-2 and TRBJ1-5, with unresolved D. CDR1 SGHTA and CDR2 FQGNSA come from the germline V gene. V dropped 5 bases and J dropped 2 bases, with 13 bases sitting between them. The CDR3 has 15 amino acids. The CDR3 loop is CASSRGGYGNQPQHF. CDR3 DNA sequence: TGTGCCAGCAGCAGAGGCGGGTACGGCAATCAGCCCCAGCATTTT.

The chain is built from TRBV4-2 and TRBJ2-3; 8 bases match TRBD2. V lost 3 bases, J lost 0 bases, and 5 bases stayed unmatched. The CDR3 has 16 amino acids. Germline-derived CDR1 and CDR2 are LGHNA and YNFKEQ. The CDR3 region is CASSQRSGGSTDTQYF. CDR3 DNA: TGTGCCAGCAGCCAGAGGAGCGGGGGTAGCACAGATACGCAGTATTTT.

CDR3 protein: CASSPQDGSLTDTQYF. The DNA for the CDR3 is TGTGCCAGCAGCCCCCAGGACGGCTCCCTCACAGATACGCAGTATTTT. The chain uses TRBV7-2 and TRBJ2-3; D unresolved. Germline assignment: CDR1 SGHTA and CDR2 FQGNSA. V gave up 5 bases and J gave up 2 bases, with 17 bases separating them. The CDR3 has 16 residues.

Here the CDR3 DNA reads TGTGCCTTCAAAGCGCTGGGCCATGGCTACACCTTC. Residues: CAFKALGHGYTF. The chain has TRBV21-1 and TRBJ1-2. TRBV21-1 is a recognized pseudogene. This CDR3 region has 12 residues.

At least ten counts were recorded for this clonotype. The rearrangement uses TRBV5-1 and TRBJ1-2; unclear D gene. Deletions cut 0 bases from V and 8 bases from J, with 8 bases between. Germline CDR1 SGHRS, CDR2 YFSETQ. This CDR3 is 12 amino acids long. For the CDR3, the DNA is TGCGCCAGCAGCTTGGACGGGAAGGGCTACACCTTC. This sequence encodes CASSLDGKGYTF.

There are many counts of this clonotype. The V and J genes are TRBV10-3 and TRBJ2-5, with 7 positions matching TRBD2. Germline-derived CDR1 and CDR2 are ENHRY and SYGVKD. With V trimmed by 8 bases and J by 4 bases, 7 bases remained unmatched. This CDR3 is built from 13 residues. CDR3 amino acids: CAIDSGRRETQYF. In nucleotides, the CDR3 is TGTGCCATCGACTCCGGGAGGCGAGAGACCCAGTACTTC.

The chain recombines TRBV21-1 with TRBJ2-4; TRBD1 is taken as the D call from the table, unchecked against the DNA. The assigned J gene may be wrong: the sequence end matches TRBJ2-7 better. TRBV21-1 corresponds to a pseudogene. The CDR3 runs 13 residues. CDR3 sequence reads: CASSGQETIEQYF. CDR3 DNA sequence: TGTGCCAGCAGCGGACAGGAAACCATCGAGCAGTACTTC.

This clonotype has a handful of counts. The chain couples TRBV4-1 to TRBJ1-4, with 10 positions matching TRBD1. From germline, CDR1 is MGHRA and CDR2 YSYEKL. The ends lost 5 bases at V and 0 bases at J; junction bases unmatched: 6. The CDR3 has 17 residues. In DNA form, the CDR3 reads TGCGCCAGCAGCAAAGGACAGGGGGGACCAACTAATGAAAAACTGTTTTTT. Translation: CASSKGQGGPTNEKLFF.